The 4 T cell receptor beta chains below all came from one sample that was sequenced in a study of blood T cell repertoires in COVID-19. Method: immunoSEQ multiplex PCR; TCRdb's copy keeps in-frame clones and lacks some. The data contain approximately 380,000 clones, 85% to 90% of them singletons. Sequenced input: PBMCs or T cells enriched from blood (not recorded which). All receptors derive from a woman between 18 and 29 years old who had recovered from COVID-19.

The CDR3 reads CASRTQETQYF. DNA for the CDR3: TGCGCCAGCAGGACTCAAGAGACCCAGTACTTC. The chain carries TRBV5-1 and TRBJ2-5; D is uncertain. This CDR3 spans 11 amino acids. Germline CDR1 SGHRS, CDR2 YFSETQ. V lost 5 bases, J lost 2 bases, and 4 bases lay in between.

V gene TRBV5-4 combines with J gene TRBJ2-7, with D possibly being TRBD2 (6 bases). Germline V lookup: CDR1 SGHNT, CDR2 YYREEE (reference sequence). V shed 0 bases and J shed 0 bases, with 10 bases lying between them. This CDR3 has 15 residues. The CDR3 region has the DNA TGTGCCAGCAGCTTGGGGCGGGGTATCTCCTACGAGCAGTACTTC. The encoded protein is CASSLGRGISYEQYF.

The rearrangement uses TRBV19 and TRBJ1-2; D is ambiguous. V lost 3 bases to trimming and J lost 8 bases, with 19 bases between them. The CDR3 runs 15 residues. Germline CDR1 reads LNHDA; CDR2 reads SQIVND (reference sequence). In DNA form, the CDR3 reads TGTGCCAGTAGTATCGTGCCAGGCGAATTTAAAGGCTACACCTTC. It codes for CASSIVPGEFKGYTF. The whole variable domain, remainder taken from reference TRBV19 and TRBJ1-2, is DGGITQSPKYLFRKEGQNVTLSCEQNLNHDAMYWYRQDPGQGLRLIYYSQIVNDFQKGDIAEGYSVSREKKESFPLTVTSAQKNPTAFYLCASSIVPGEFKGYTFGSGTRLTVV.

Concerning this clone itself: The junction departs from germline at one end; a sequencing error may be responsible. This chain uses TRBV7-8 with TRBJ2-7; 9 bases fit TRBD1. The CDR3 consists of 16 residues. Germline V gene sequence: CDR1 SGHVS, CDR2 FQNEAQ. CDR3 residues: CASSLEGTGYSSEQYF. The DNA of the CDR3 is TGTGCCAGCAGCTTAGAAGGGACAGGGTATTCCTCCGAGCAGTACTTC. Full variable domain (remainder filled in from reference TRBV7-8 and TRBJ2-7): GAGVSQSPRYKVAKRGQDVALRCDPISGHVSLFWYQQALGQGPEFLTYFQNEAQLDKSGLPSDRFFAERPEGSVSTLKIQRTQQEDSAVYLCASSLEGTGYSSEQYFGPGTRLTVT.